This T cell receptor (beta chain) was sequenced for a study of brain metastases from non-small cell lung cancer (dated by TCRdb to about 2019). About the study as a whole: The study profiled the immune microenvironment of paired resected primary tumors and brain metastases taken from patients with non-small-cell lung cancer. The study at large found these results: Compared with the matched primary tumors, T-cell clones appeared to be expanded in approximately 70% of brain metastases. T-cell infiltration was lower in brain metastases than in primary tumors (P < 0.001). Paired brain metastases and primary tumors largely shared TCR repertoires, although T-cell densities in the metastases were sparse.

Library preparation used the immunoSEQ multiplex PCR assay. T-cell receptor beta chain repertoire sequencing was carried out together with a 770-gene immune expression panel. TCRdb mirrors the immuneACCESS table, restricted to in-frame sequences. Some clones are absent from its copies; in checked studies, under half trace to an unresolved V gene, and the reason for the others is unknown. The table for this sample lists some 1,300 clones; around three quarters of them were counted only once. Over 15% of the sample rests with the top ten. Including the terminal cysteine and phenylalanine, the CDR3 comprises 16 residues. The sequence is cut down to CDR3 DNA, 48 bases in frame from base 1. V and J lose 5 bases and 1 base, and a span of 17 bases separates them. In the germline V gene, CDR1 corresponds to MDHEN and CDR2 to SYDVKM. The cohort was made up of around 39 patients with surgically resected non-small-cell lung cancer, each of whom had both a primary tumor specimen and a brain metastasis specimen. The tumor specimens used were formalin-fixed, paraffin-embedded tissues taken from archives.

This clone showed up just a few times. Its antigen is still unknown. Qualities for individual bases were not recorded, and no much larger clone is one base off. Recombination joined TRBV28 with TRBJ1-1, with an unclear D gene assignment. This clonotype originated in a donor aged 40 or older with non-small cell lung cancer. Sequenced: tissue from a brain metastasis. The sample's cell subset or site label is to be understood as: resected brain metastasis paired with primary lung tumor. The DNA sequence is given as TGTGCCAGCAGTCCATCAGGCGGAGGCGAGAACACTGAAGCTTTCTTT. Its translation reads: CASSPSGGGENTEAFF.